The 25 T cell receptor beta chains given below trace back to one sample, sequenced in a study of cytomegalovirus exposure and HLA in healthy donors. Measured with immunoSEQ multiplex PCR; TCRdb has only the in-frame clones, and not every one. The sample contains fewer than 85,000 clones, around 94% of which appear only once. Sequencing input: PBMCs. These TCRs come from a woman aged 18-35 years in good health and CMV-seronegative.

CDR3 coding DNA: TGCAGCGTTGCGGGGGGCACTGGAAACACCATATATTTT. This encodes CSVAGGTGNTIYF. This chain joins TRBV29-1 and TRBJ1-3, with D tentatively TRBD1 (6 bases). The germline V and J ends were trimmed by 4 bases and 2 bases, with 9 bases remaining between them. CDR1 is SQVTM and CDR2 is ANQGSEA in the germline V gene. This CDR3 region has 13 residues.

This sequence joins TRBV9 and TRBJ2-5, with TRBD2 matching 7 bases. The CDR3 contains 14 residues. In germline, CDR1 is SGDLS, CDR2 YYNGEE. V lost 3 bases, J lost 5 bases, and 7 bases stayed unmatched. The CDR3 DNA reads as TGTGCCAGCAGCGAAGGGAGGGAGTGGGAGACCCAGTACTTC. Residues: CASSEGREWETQYF.

The V call is TRBV18, the J call TRBJ2-1; TRBD2 aligns across 7 bases. Germline lookup yields CDR1 KGHSH and CDR2 LQKENI. The CDR3 contains 14 residues. Unmatched junction bases numbered 4, after V lost 2 bases and J lost 6 bases. CDR3 DNA: TGTGCCAGCTCACCAGTGTGGGAGGGCAATGAGCAGTTCTTC. It specifies CASSPVWEGNEQFF.

In this sample, this clone turned up once. The chain carries TRBV7-3 and TRBJ2-3, with D possibly being TRBD2 (5 bases). Trimming removed 2 bases from V and 0 bases from J, with 18 bases in between. Germline loops: CDR1 SGHTA, CDR2 FQGTGA. The CDR3 spans 18 residues. CDR3 amino acids: CASSLGFTRATSTDTQYF. The CDR3 DNA sequence: TGTGCCAGCAGCTTAGGGTTTACGAGGGCAACTAGCACAGATACGCAGTATTTT.

This clone appeared a single time. The chain is built from TRBV9 and TRBJ1-1; D is unresolved. Germline CDR1 and CDR2: SGDLS and YYNGEE. There are 13 residues in the CDR3. Trimming left V 0 bases short and J 8 bases short, with 11 bases between. In nucleotides, the CDR3 is TGTGCCAGCAGCGTAGTCCCAGCGGGGGAAGCTTTCTTT. Its protein product is CASSVVPAGEAFF.

The CDR3 loop reads CASSLDDSYEQYF. DNA of the CDR3: TGTGCCAGCAGCTTAGACGACAGCTACGAGCAGTACTTC. This chain joins TRBV7-9 and TRBJ2-7; possible D gene TRBD1, 5 bases. The CDR3 length is 13 residues. The germline CDR1 and CDR2 sequences are SEHNR and FQNEAQ (reference sequence). Deletions cut 1 base from V and 3 bases from J, with 7 bases between.

V and J are TRBV6-1 and TRBJ2-5; 7 positions match TRBD2. J gave up 5 bases and V 4 bases, and 7 bases lay outside the gene matches. Per germline, CDR1 MNHNS and CDR2 SASEGT. The CDR3 has 14 amino acids. As DNA, the CDR3 is TGTGCCAGCAGTGGGGCGGGGGTTGGGGAGACCCAGTACTTC. Its translation is CASSGAGVGETQYF.

The V and J genes are TRBV6-6 and TRBJ1-5, with TRBD1 matching over 12 bases. Germline V gives CDR1 MNHNY, CDR2 SVGAGI (reference sequence). CDR3 size: 15 residues. The V gene end was trimmed by 5 bases and the J gene end by 6 bases; junction bases not matched to a gene: 5. The CDR3: CASSRGQGAVQPQHF. The CDR3 bases are TGTGCCAGCAGTCGGGGACAGGGGGCGGTTCAGCCCCAGCATTTT.

The chain links TRBV9 to TRBJ1-1; weak D call: TRBD1 (6 bases). Trimming shortened V by 1 base and J by 5 bases, and 18 bases separated the two germline ends. Germline CDR1 reads SGDLS; CDR2 reads YYNGEE. The CDR3 length is 16 residues. As DNA, the CDR3 is TGTGCCAGCAGCGTAACTTTAGCGGGGGCAGGGACTGAAGCTTTCTTT. Its protein product is CASSVTLAGAGTEAFF.

The chain links TRBV7-2 to TRBJ2-7, with 11 bases that match TRBD1. V gave up 1 base and J gave up 3 bases; unmatched junction bases: 5. This CDR3 spans 16 amino acids. CDR1 and CDR2 (germline): SGHTA, FQGNSA. The CDR3 nucleotides are TGTGCCAGCAGCTTAGTGGACAGGGGGCGGGTCTACGAGCAGTACTTC. It codes for CASSLVDRGRVYEQYF.

V usage is TRBV4-3 and J usage is TRBJ1-4; TRBD1 matches at 9 bases. The CDR3 has 15 residues. Germline V gene data show CDR1 as LGHNA and CDR2 as YSLEER. Trimming at V came to 2 bases and at J to 8 bases, leaving 6 bases not matched to a gene. CDR3 bases: TGCGCCAGCAGCCAACGGACAGGGGTCGGCGAAAAACTGTTTTTT. This translates into CASSQRTGVGEKLFF.

The chain carries TRBV7-2 and TRBJ2-3, with D unclear. Germline assignment: CDR1 SGHTA and CDR2 FQGNSA. The CDR3 is 16 amino acids. Trimming left V 2 bases short and J 9 bases short, with 21 bases between. Written as DNA, the CDR3 is TGTGCCAGCAGCTTAATGGCGGTACCTCGACCGGAAACGCAGTATTTT. Protein sequence: CASSLMAVPRPETQYF.

DNA for the CDR3: TGTGCCAGCAGCTTCCCGGGACAGGGGAATCGAAACACCATATATTTT. It translates to CASSFPGQGNRNTIYF. This sequence joins TRBV11-1 and TRBJ1-3; TRBD1 matches at 10 bases. After removal of 3 bases from V and 5 bases from J, the junction contained 7 bases not matched to a gene. From germline, CDR1 is SGHAT and CDR2 FQDESV (reference sequence). The CDR3 contains 16 residues.

The chain couples TRBV14 to TRBJ2-5; 14 nucleotides match TRBD2. CDR3 size: 16 residues. Germline CDR1 is SGHDN and CDR2 is FVKESK. V gave up 0 bases and J gave up 7 bases; unmatched junction bases: 4. DNA for the CDR3: TGTGCCAGCAGCCAAGACTGGACTAGCGGGGGGTTGACCCAGTACTTC. Encoded protein: CASSQDWTSGGLTQYF.

The chain carries TRBV9 and TRBJ1-1, with 7 bases that match TRBD1. Germline CDR1 and CDR2: SGDLS and YYNGEE. J gave up 7 bases and V 4 bases, and 10 bases lay outside the gene matches. The CDR3 runs to 14 residues. CDR3 DNA sequence: TGTGCCAGCAGCACAATAGGGCAGGGGGGTGAAGCTTTCTTT. Translating gives CASSTIGQGGEAFF.

This clone turned up a few times. The gene calls are TRBV4-3 and TRBJ2-1, with D possibly being TRBD1 (5 bases). The CDR3 length is 11 residues. V lost 0 bases to trimming and J lost 11 bases, with 5 bases between them. Germline loops: CDR1 LGHNA, CDR2 YSLEER. The CDR3 DNA follows: TGCGCCAGCAGCCAAGAGGGGCAGCAGTTCTTC. As protein: CASSQEGQQFF.

This chain links TRBV7-9 with TRBJ1-2, with a tentative D call TRBD1 (6 bases). The ends were cut back, 5 bases at V and 8 bases at J, with 21 bases in the middle. The CDR3 covers 15 residues. The germline V gene encodes CDR1 SEHNR and CDR2 FQNEAQ (reference sequence). The CDR3 is CASSKDSLALGGYTF. The CDR3 DNA reads as TGTGCCAGCAGCAAGGACAGCCTCGCGCTTGGGGGCTACACCTTC. Full variable domain (outside the CDR3, taken from reference TRBV7-9 and TRBJ1-2): DTGVSQNPRHKITKRGQNVTFRCDPISEHNRLYWYRQTLGQGPEFLTYFQNEAQLEKSRLLSDRFSAERPKGSFSTLEIQRTEQGDSAMYLCASSKDSLALGGYTFGSGTRLTVV.

This clone was detected a few times. The CDR3 DNA sequence: TGCGCCAGCAGCCAGACAGGTGAGGGGCGAGACATTCAGTACTTC. This encodes CASSQTGEGRDIQYF. The V call is TRBV4-3, the J call TRBJ2-4; maybe TRBD1 (6 bases). Trimming took off 3 bases at V and 8 bases at J, with 17 bases between the two ends. The CDR3 is 15 amino acids. Germline CDR1 reads LGHNA; CDR2 reads YSLEER.

The gene calls are TRBV9 and TRBJ2-1; 9 positions agree with TRBD2. The CDR3 length is 14 residues. Germline V gene sequence: CDR1 SGDLS, CDR2 YYNGEE. The junction had 4 bases not matched to a gene; V was cut back by 2 bases and J by 7 bases. CDR3: CASSVGGGANEQFF. The CDR3 coding sequence is TGTGCCAGCAGCGTGGGCGGGGGGGCAAATGAGCAGTTCTTC.

The chain uses TRBV6-6 and TRBJ2-7; D might be TRBD2 (6 bases). The CDR3 covers 16 residues. Trimming left V 1 base short and J 3 bases short, with 16 bases between. Germline values: CDR1 MNHNY, CDR2 SVGAGI (reference sequence). The CDR3 DNA reads as TGTGCCAGCAGTTACTTGGGGGGTTCCTGGGGCTACGAGCAGTACTTC. Translated, it gives CASSYLGGSWGYEQYF.

The chain has TRBV19 and TRBJ1-3; no definite D call. The V gene lost 1 base and the J gene lost 7 bases, with 14 bases spanning the gap. CDR1 is LNHDA and CDR2 is SQIVND in the germline V gene (reference sequence). This CDR3 is built from 15 residues. CDR3 loop: CASSIGEGGRNTIYF. The CDR3 nucleotides are TGTGCCAGTAGTATAGGAGAAGGAGGACGGAACACCATATATTTT.

V and J are TRBV7-2 and TRBJ1-3; a weak D match, TRBD1 (5 bases). CDR3 length equals 15 residues. CDR1 SGHTA and CDR2 FQGNSA come from the germline V gene. The V gene lost 4 bases and the J gene lost 2 bases, with 12 bases spanning the gap. The CDR3 loop reads CASSSTAVPGNTIYF. CDR3 bases: TGTGCCAGCAGCTCGACAGCCGTCCCTGGAAACACCATATATTTT.

CDR3 in DNA: TGTGCCAGCAGCTTAGAGATTTCGGCGAACACCGGGGAGCTGTTTTTT. It encodes CASSLEISANTGELFF. The chain combines TRBV7-8 with TRBJ2-2; D call uncertain. Germline V gene sequence: CDR1 SGHVS, CDR2 FQNEAQ. The CDR3 loop spans 16 amino acids. The V end was cut by 1 base, the J end by 0 bases, with 9 bases between.

This clone was detected many times. This chain joins TRBV19 and TRBJ2-1; D remains ambiguous. CDR3 length: 14 residues. Germline V gene data show CDR1 as LNHDA and CDR2 as SQIVND (reference sequence). Trimming pared 5 bases from V and 6 bases from J, leaving 14 bases between. Here the CDR3 DNA reads TGTGCCAGTAGTGGGTTAGCTGGGTCCAATGAGCAGTTCTTC. As protein: CASSGLAGSNEQFF.

The chain employs TRBV19 and TRBJ2-7; the match to TRBD1 covers 9 bases. This CDR3 has 18 residues. The V segment lost 6 bases and the J segment 3 bases; nucleotides outside the gene matches: 18. Germline assignment: CDR1 LNHDA and CDR2 SQIVND (reference sequence). The CDR3 bases are TGTGCCAGTAGCCAAGCCCGTTGGACAGGGGACGCGGACTACGAGCAGTACTTC. Its translation: CASSQARWTGDADYEQYF.